This T cell receptor (beta chain) was captured in a study of identical twins. There are many counts of this clonotype. Its cognate antigen is unknown. Germline V CDR1 and CDR2: MDHEN, SYDVKM. The CDR3 sequence is 16 residues long. V gave up 3 bases and J gave up 3 bases, with 18 bases separating them. Healthy Caucasians were all of the donors. Overall study results and limits: Findings depended on cross-sectional statistics rather than tracking the same donors. For out-of-frame beta sequences, excess twin sharing was weaker.

Unique molecular identifiers were present on the cDNA, and a universal primer site came from template switching. TCRdb reprocessed the 5' RACE reads with MiXCR, giving one entry per CDR3 protein. The data contain 420,000 or so distinct CDR3 sequences, approximately 17% of them seen just once; the ten biggest clones take up roughly 12%. This receptor was identified in a man between 45 and 60 years old in good health. The chain uses TRBV28 and TRBJ2-7, with D possibly TRBD2 on 5 matching bases. The sample consisted of naive T cells sorted from blood. For the CDR3, the DNA is TGTGCCAGCAGTTTCGCCTCCAGCGGTGTGATCTACGAGCAGTACTTC. Translated, it gives CASSFASSGVIYEQYF.